Below are 23 T cell receptor beta chains sequenced from a single sample in a study of T cell responses to AZD1222 COVID-19 vaccine. Sequencing used immunoSEQ multiplex PCR; TCRdb keeps in-frame clones, though not all of them. The table has 110,000 or so clones, roughly 90% seen once. The material sequenced was peripheral blood, taken on day 0 of AZD1222 vaccination. These receptors all stem from an adult in good health.

CDR3 sequence reads: CASSLDGGSTKYV. In DNA form, the CDR3 reads TGTGCCAGCAGTTTAGACGGCGGGAGCACAAAGTACGTC. The V and J genes are TRBV12-3 or TRBV12-4 and TRBJ2-7; 7 bases line up with TRBD2. This CDR3 is 13 amino acids long. Unmatched junction bases numbered 8, after V lost 1 base and J lost 11 bases.

This clone was seen only a few times. The chain employs TRBV28 and TRBJ1-6; 7 bases line up with TRBD1. CDR1 and CDR2 from the germline V gene are MDHEN and SYDVKM. There are 15 residues in the CDR3. Unmatched junction bases numbered 6, after V lost 5 bases and J lost 5 bases. CDR3 loop: CASSDNTGDNSPLHF. The DNA for the CDR3 is TGTGCCAGCAGTGACAATACAGGGGATAATTCACCCCTCCACTTT. Using reference TRBV28 and TRBJ1-6 for the parts outside the CDR3, the full variable domain is DVKVTQSSRYLVKRTGEKVFLECVQDMDHENMFWYRQDPGLGLRLIYFSYDVKMKEKGDIPEGYSVSREKKERFSLILESASTNQTSMYLCASSDNTGDNSPLHFGNGTRLTVT.

This chain uses TRBV4-3 with TRBJ2-1; 11 bases map to TRBD2. Unmatched junction bases numbered 10, after V lost 0 bases and J lost 9 bases. This CDR3 region has 17 residues. CDR1 is LGHNA and CDR2 is YSLEER in the germline V gene. CDR3 sequence: CASSQDLVAGGPREQFF. CDR3 nucleotides: TGCGCCAGCAGCCAAGATTTAGTAGCGGGGGGGCCTCGTGAGCAGTTCTTC.

CDR3 sequence: CASSYPRTGGNQPQHF. Written as DNA, the CDR3 is TGTGCCAGCAGTTACCCCCGGACAGGGGGCAATCAGCCCCAGCATTTT. This chain connects TRBV6-2 or TRBV6-3 to TRBJ1-5; 9 positions agree with TRBD1. The CDR3 is 16 amino acids. Germline V CDR1 and CDR2: MNHEY, SVGEGT. Trimming at V came to 2 bases and at J to 2 bases, leaving 4 bases not matched to a gene.

This clone was recorded only once. The chain employs TRBV5-1 and TRBJ1-1; the match to TRBD1 covers 11 bases. The CDR3 has 15 residues. CDR1 is SGHRS, CDR2 YFSETQ, per germline. Trimming took 0 bases from V and 4 from J; bases not matched to a gene: 2. The CDR3 reads CASSLAGTGGTEAFF. The CDR3 coding sequence is TGCGCCAGCAGCTTGGCCGGGACAGGGGGCACTGAAGCTTTCTTT.

V gene TRBV9 combines with J gene TRBJ2-5; D gene uncertain. Germline-derived CDR1 and CDR2 are SGDLS and YYNGEE. The CDR3 has 14 residues. Trimming cost V 5 bases and J 5 bases, with 16 bases left between them. The chain's CDR3 is CASSAFGVGETQYF. The DNA for the CDR3 is TGTGCCAGCAGTGCCTTTGGTGTGGGTGAGACCCAGTACTTC. The whole variable domain, remainder taken from reference TRBV9 and TRBJ2-5, is DSGVTQTPKHLITATGQRVTLRCSPRSGDLSVYWYQQSLDQGLQFLIQYYNGEERAKGNILERFSAQQFPDLHSELNLSSLELGDSALYFCASSAFGVGETQYFGPGTRLLVL.

This chain connects TRBV7-9 to TRBJ2-1, with D possibly matching TRBD1 (6 bases). V shed 3 bases and J shed 4 bases, with 19 bases lying between them. The CDR3 totals 17 residues. Germline loops: CDR1 SEHNR, CDR2 FQNEAQ (reference sequence). CDR3 sequence: CASSFGPDRSKYNEQFF. The CDR3 DNA sequence: TGTGCCAGCAGCTTCGGGCCCGACAGGAGTAAATACAATGAGCAGTTCTTC.

This clone was detected only once. The CDR3 region is CASSLMTNTGELFF. For the CDR3, the DNA is TGTGCCAGTAGTTTGATGACGAACACCGGGGAGCTGTTTTTT. J is TRBJ2-2 and V is TRBV19; no clear D. Between the trimmed V and J ends, which lost 5 bases and 0 bases, there was a span of 7 bases. The CDR3 totals 14 residues. CDR1 LNHDA and CDR2 SQIVND come from the germline V gene (reference sequence).

The genes are TRBV5-1 and TRBJ1-4, with 7 bases fitting TRBD1. J gave up 3 bases and V 4 bases, and 3 bases lay outside the gene matches. Germline CDR1 SGHRS, CDR2 YFSETQ. The length of the CDR3 is 14 residues. In DNA form, the CDR3 reads TGCGCCAGCAGCAAGACAGGGTCTAATGAAAAACTGTTTTTT. Its translation is CASSKTGSNEKLFF.

The chain couples TRBV7-6 to TRBJ2-6; 8 positions match TRBD2. V lost 0 bases and J lost 2; bases outside the gene matches: 9. The CDR3 extends over 19 amino acids. Germline assignment: CDR1 SGHVS and CDR2 FNYEAQ. The CDR3 nucleotides read TGTGCCAGCAGCTTAGCCCCGGGACTAGGGGGGCCTGGGGCCAACGTCCTGACTTTC. It yields the protein CASSLAPGLGGPGANVLTF. Using reference TRBV7-6 and TRBJ2-6 for the parts outside the CDR3, the full variable domain is GAGVSQSPRYKVTKRGQDVALRCDPISGHVSLYWYRQALGQGPEFLTYFNYEAQQDKSGLPNDRFSAERPEGSISTLTIQRTEQRDSAMYRCASSLAPGLGGPGANVLTFGAGSRLTVL.

V and J are TRBV5-1 and TRBJ1-2; 8 bases match TRBD1. The V gene end was trimmed by 3 bases and the J gene end by 7 bases; junction bases not matched to a gene: 14. Per the germline V gene, CDR1 is SGHRS and CDR2 is YFSETQ. CDR3 length equals 16 residues. CDR3 coding DNA: TGCGCCAGCAGCTCGACAGGGGCGACCACCTTGATTGGCTACACCTTC. This codes for CASSSTGATTLIGYTF. Variable domain in full (rest from reference TRBV5-1 and TRBJ1-2): KAGVTQTPRYLIKTRGQQVTLSCSPISGHRSVSWYQQTPGQGLQFLFEYFSETQRNKGNFPGRFSGRQFSNSRSEMNVSTLELGDSALYLCASSSTGATTLIGYTFGSGTRLTVV.

The genes are TRBV12-3 or TRBV12-4 and TRBJ1-1, with a possible D match to TRBD1 (6 bases). The V gene lost 7 bases and the J gene lost 8 bases, with 14 bases spanning the gap. There are 12 residues in the CDR3. This CDR3 is CASTPNRVEAFF. The DNA of the CDR3 is TGTGCCAGCACCCCGAACAGGGTCGAAGCTTTCTTT.

The CDR3 reads CAWSPGNTIYF. The DNA of the CDR3 is TGTGCCTGGAGTCCGGGAAACACCATATATTTT. V usage is TRBV30 and J usage is TRBJ1-3; D remains unclear. With 2 bases removed from V and 4 bases from J, the gap between germline ends came to 3 bases. The germline gives CDR1 GTSNPN, CDR2 SVGIG (reference sequence). This CDR3 has 11 amino acids.

DNA for the CDR3: TGTGCCAGCAGGTGGACCGGACTGAACACTGAAGCTTTCTTT. It translates to CASRWTGLNTEAFF. This chain links TRBV6-5 with TRBJ1-1; the D is unclear. This CDR3 region has 14 residues. Germline V lookup: CDR1 MNHEY, CDR2 SVGAGI. V lost 6 bases, J lost 0 bases, and 11 bases lay in between.

The CDR3 here is CASSSHGNEKLFF. In DNA, the CDR3 is TGCGCCAGCAGCTCTCACGGAAATGAAAAACTGTTTTTT. The rearrangement uses TRBV5-1 and TRBJ1-4; D is unclear. CDR1 is SGHRS, CDR2 YFSETQ, per germline. The V and J ends lost 3 bases and 5 bases respectively, with 8 bases between them. The CDR3 contains 13 residues.

The gene calls are TRBV28 and TRBJ1-6; a possible D gene is TRBD1 (5 bases). The CDR3 length is 16 residues. In germline, CDR1 is MDHEN, CDR2 SYDVKM. Trimming stripped 2 bases from V and 7 bases from J, with 15 bases between. The CDR3 spells CASSLPWSEGNSPLHF. CDR3 nucleotides: TGTGCCAGCAGTTTACCCTGGAGTGAGGGGAATTCACCCCTCCACTTT.

This chain joins TRBV5-1 and TRBJ1-1; 7 bases are shared with TRBD1. After removal of 4 bases from V and 6 bases from J, the junction contained 9 bases not matched to a gene. Germline values: CDR1 SGHRS, CDR2 YFSETQ. The CDR3 consists of 14 residues. The CDR3 DNA is TGCGCCAGCAGCGGAGAACAGGGGAGGGCTGAAGCTTTCTTT. Protein sequence: CASSGEQGRAEAFF.

This chain uses TRBV2 with TRBJ2-1, with D possibly being TRBD2 (6 bases). Germline V gene sequence: CDR1 SNHLY, CDR2 FYNNEI. Deletions cut 3 bases from V and 8 bases from J, with 17 bases between. The CDR3 length is 15 residues. CDR3 in amino acids: CASSEAGRGLDEQFF. The CDR3 bases are TGTGCCAGCAGTGAGGCCGGGAGAGGTTTGGATGAGCAGTTCTTC.

The J gene is TRBJ1-6, the V gene TRBV3-1 (or the pseudogene TRBV3-2); 7 bases are a match to TRBD1. V lost 7 bases to trimming and J lost 9 bases; unmatched junction nucleotides: 12. Germline V gene lookup returns CDR1 LGHDT and CDR2 YNNKEL (reference sequence). The CDR3 runs to 15 residues. The CDR3 sequence is CASTRQGAARSPLHF. DNA of the CDR3: TGTGCCAGCACCCGACAGGGTGCAGCTCGTTCACCCCTCCACTTT.

This clone was detected only once. The chain is built from TRBV6-5 and TRBJ1-2; 10 nucleotides agree with TRBD1. The junction had 8 bases not matched to a gene; V was cut back by 6 bases and J by 4 bases. This CDR3 region has 15 residues. From germline, CDR1 is MNHEY and CDR2 SVGAGI. DNA for the CDR3: TGTGCCAGCAGCCCCGGGACAGGGGAGGTCTATGGCTACACCTTC. This codes for CASSPGTGEVYGYTF.

V gene TRBV18 combines with J gene TRBJ2-3; 9 bases map to TRBD1. Trimming cost V 2 bases and J 1 base; bases outside gene matches: 1. The CDR3 spans 15 residues. Looked up from germline, CDR1 is KGHSH and CDR2 is LQKENI. This chain's CDR3 is CASSPRQGGTDTQYF. The CDR3 nucleotides read TGTGCCAGCTCACCAAGACAGGGGGGCACAGATACGCAGTATTTT.

The chain uses TRBV28 and TRBJ1-1, with D possibly being TRBD1 (6 bases). Germline V lookup: CDR1 MDHEN, CDR2 SYDVKM. The ends were cut back, 3 bases at V and 6 bases at J, with 11 bases in the middle. The CDR3 covers 13 residues. The CDR3: CASSFFGGSEAFF. CDR3 DNA: TGTGCCAGCAGTTTTTTCGGGGGCTCTGAAGCTTTCTTT. The full variable domain, in which reference TRBV28 and TRBJ1-1 provide the parts outside the CDR3, is DVKVTQSSRYLVKRTGEKVFLECVQDMDHENMFWYRQDPGLGLRLIYFSYDVKMKEKGDIPEGYSVSREKKERFSLILESASTNQTSMYLCASSFFGGSEAFFGQGTRLTVV.

This rearrangement joins TRBV5-1 to TRBJ1-1; D remains unclear. This CDR3 spans 14 amino acids. Germline-derived CDR1 and CDR2 are SGHRS and YFSETQ. The V and J ends lost 4 bases and 0 bases respectively, with 10 bases between them. CDR3 loop: CASSAAGLNTEAFF. For the CDR3, the DNA is TGCGCCAGCAGCGCAGCAGGTTTGAACACTGAAGCTTTCTTT.